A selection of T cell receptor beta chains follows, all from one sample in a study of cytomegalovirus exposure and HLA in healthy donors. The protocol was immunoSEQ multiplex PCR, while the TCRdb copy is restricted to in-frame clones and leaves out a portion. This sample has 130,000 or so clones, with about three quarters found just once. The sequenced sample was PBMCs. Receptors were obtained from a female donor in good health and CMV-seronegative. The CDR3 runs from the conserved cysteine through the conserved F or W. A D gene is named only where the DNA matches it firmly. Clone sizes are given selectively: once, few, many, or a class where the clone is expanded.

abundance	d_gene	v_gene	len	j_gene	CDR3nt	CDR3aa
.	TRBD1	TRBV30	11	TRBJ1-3	TGTGCCTGGACAGGGGGGAACACCATATATTTT	CAWTGGNTIYF
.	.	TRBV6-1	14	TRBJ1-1	TGTGCCAGCAGTGAAAGGTACAGCAACACTGAAGCTTTCTTT	CASSERYSNTEAFF
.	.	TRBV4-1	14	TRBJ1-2	TGCGCCAGCAGCCAAGGGGAACAGGGATATGGCTACACCTTC	CASSQGEQGYGYTF
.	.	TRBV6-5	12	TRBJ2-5	TGTGCCAGCAGTTACTCGACAGGTACCCAGTACTTC	CASSYSTGTQYF
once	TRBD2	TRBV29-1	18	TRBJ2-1	TGCAGCGTTCCACCCCTTCCTAGCGGGAGGGCCTTCTACAATGAGCAGTTCTTC	CSVPPLPSGRAFYNEQFF
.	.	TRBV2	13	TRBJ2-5	TGTGCCAGCAGTGAAGACAGCCAAGAGACCCAGTACTTC	CASSEDSQETQYF
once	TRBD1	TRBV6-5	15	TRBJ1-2	TGTGCCAGCAGTTACTCGAGCGGGACAGGGCAGGGCTACACCTTC	CASSYSSGTGQGYTF
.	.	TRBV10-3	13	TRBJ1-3	TGTGCCATCATCCAGGGATCTGGAAACACCATATATTTT	CAIIQGSGNTIYF
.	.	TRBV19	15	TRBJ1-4	TGTGCCAGTAGTCCGGCTGACAGCCGTAATGAAAAACTGTTTTTT	CASSPADSRNEKLFF
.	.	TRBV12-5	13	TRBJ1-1	TGTGCTAGTGGCAGCACAGATGACACTGAAGCTTTCTTT	CASGSTDDTEAFF
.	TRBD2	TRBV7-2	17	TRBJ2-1	TGTGCCAGCAGCCCAACCGGGACTAGCGCGAAGAACAATGAGCAGTTCTTC	CASSPTGTSAKNNEQFF
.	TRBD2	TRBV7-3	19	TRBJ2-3	TGTGCCAGCAGCTTAATAATTGGCGCCGCGGGGGGATCCGAAGATACGCAGTATTTT	CASSLIIGAAGGSEDTQYF
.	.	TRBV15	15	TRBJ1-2	TGTGCCACCAGCAGAGATCGGGGTATCACGAATGGCTACACCTTC	CATSRDRGITNGYTF
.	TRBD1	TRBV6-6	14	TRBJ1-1	TGTGCCAGCAGTTACCCGACAGGGGGGACTGAAGCTTTCTTT	CASSYPTGGTEAFF
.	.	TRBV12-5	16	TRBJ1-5	TGTGCTAGTGGTTTGGACCCCGGAGCAGGCAATCAGCCCCAGCATTTT	CASGLDPGAGNQPQHF
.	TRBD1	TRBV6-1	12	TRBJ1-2	TGTGCCAGCAGCTCAGGGACAGCCAAGTACACCTTC	CASSSGTAKYTF
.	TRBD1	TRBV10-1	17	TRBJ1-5	TGCGCCAGCATAATTTCGGCTTCTCCGTCAGGGGGACAGCCCCAGCATTTT	CASIISASPSGGQPQHF
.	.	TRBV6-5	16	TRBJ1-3	TGTGCCAGCAGTTACCAGTGGTCGATCTCTGGAAACACCATATATTTT	CASSYQWSISGNTIYF
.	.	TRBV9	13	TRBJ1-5	TGTGCCAGCAGCCCTGCTGAGGGCGGGGCCCAGCATTTT	CASSPAEGGAQHF
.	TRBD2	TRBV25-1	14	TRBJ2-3	TGTGCCAGCACCACAGCGGGGGGCACAGATACGCAGTATTTT	CASTTAGGTDTQYF
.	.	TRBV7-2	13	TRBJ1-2	TGTGCCAGCAGCTCCTCCTGGGGCTCCGGCTACACCTTC	CASSSSWGSGYTF
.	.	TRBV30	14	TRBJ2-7	TGTGCCTGGAGTGCCCTGGACACGTCCTACGAGCAGTACTTC	CAWSALDTSYEQYF
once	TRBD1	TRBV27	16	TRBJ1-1	TGTGCCAGCAGTTTATCCTGGGACAGGCCTAACACTGAAGCTTTCTTT	CASSLSWDRPNTEAFF
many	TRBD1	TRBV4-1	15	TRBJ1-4	TGCGCCAGCAGCCAAGGACAGGGGGGGAATGAAAAACTGTTTTTT	CASSQGQGGNEKLFF
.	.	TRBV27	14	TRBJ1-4	TGTGCCAGCAGTTCGGGTGCGGCTAATGAAAAACTGTTTTTT	CASSSGAANEKLFF
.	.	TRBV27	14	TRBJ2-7	TGTGCCAGCCTCCGATTGGCAGGGCCCTACGAGCAGTACTTC	CASLRLAGPYEQYF
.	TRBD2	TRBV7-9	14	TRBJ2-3	TGTGCCAGCAGCCCAGAACCGGGGGGGAACACTCTGTATTTT	CASSPEPGGNTLYF
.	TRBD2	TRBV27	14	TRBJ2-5	TGTGCCAGCAGTTTTGCGGGTTTGGGGGGGTCCCAGTACTTC	CASSFAGLGGSQYF
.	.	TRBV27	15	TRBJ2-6	TGTGCCAGCAGTTTAGCGAGATCTGGGGCCAACGTCCTGACTTTC	CASSLARSGANVLTF
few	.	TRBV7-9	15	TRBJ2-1	TGTGCCAGCAGCTTACACAGGGCTACCTACAATGAGCAGTTCTTC	CASSLHRATYNEQFF
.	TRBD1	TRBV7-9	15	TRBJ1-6	TGTGCCAGCAGCCCTTGGACAGGGCAGGAGTCACCCCTCCACTTT	CASSPWTGQESPLHF
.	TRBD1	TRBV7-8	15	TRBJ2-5	TGTGCCAGCAGCCCAGGGACAGGGGGCAGTGAGACCCAGTACTTC	CASSPGTGGSETQYF
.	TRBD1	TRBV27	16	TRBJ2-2	TGTGCCAGCAGTTTATCAAAGACAGGGGGCACCGGGGAGCTGTTTTTT	CASSLSKTGGTGELFF
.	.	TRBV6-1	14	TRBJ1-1	TGTGCCAGCAGTGAGATGGGAAGGGGCACTGAAGCTTTCTTT	CASSEMGRGTEAFF
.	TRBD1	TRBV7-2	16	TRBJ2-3	TGTGCCAGCAGCTTAAACGGACAGGTTAGGACAGATACGCAGTATTTT	CASSLNGQVRTDTQYF
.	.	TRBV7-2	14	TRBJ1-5	TGTGCCAGCAGCGCCGGACAGTGGAATCAGCCCCAGCATTTT	CASSAGQWNQPQHF
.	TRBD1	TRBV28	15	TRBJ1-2	TGTGCCAGCAGTTGGGACAGCGTGTTGGGCTATGGCTACACCTTC	CASSWDSVLGYGYTF
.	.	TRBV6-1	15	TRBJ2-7	TGTGCCACCAAACCGACCACAGGGAGCTCCTACGAGCAGTACTTC	CATKPTTGSSYEQYF
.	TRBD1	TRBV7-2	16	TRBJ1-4	TGTGCCAGCAGCAGCAGCAGGGGGCCAACTAATGAAAAACTGTTTTTT	CASSSSRGPTNEKLFF